Given below is one T cell receptor (beta chain) in context. Antigen: not known. The data originate from a study of cytomegalovirus exposure and HLA in healthy donors. Broader study findings: Donors were assumed by presence/absence analyses to have roughly uniform sequencing depth.

PCR used 60 Vbeta primers and 13 Jbeta primers. TCRdb's copy holds only in-frame clones and misses some; the assay was immunoSEQ multiplex PCR. Of some 200,000 clones in the sample, about four fifths were seen once. Sequences were obtained from PBMCs. The clonotype comes from a girl between 10 and 17 years old in good health and CMV-seropositive.

Written as DNA, the CDR3 is TGCGCCAGCAGCATCGGGGGGACAGGGGGAGAGACCCAGTACTTC. It yields the protein CASSIGGTGGETQYF. The V call is TRBV5-1, the J call TRBJ2-5, with 11 bases aligning to TRBD1. The V gene's germline CDR1 is SGHRS and CDR2 YFSETQ. The V and J ends lost 4 bases and 4 bases, in that order; junction bases with no gene match: 6. This CDR3 contains 15 residues.